These 13 T cell receptor beta chains originate from one sample sequenced in a study of blood T cell repertoires in COVID-19. Profiled with immunoSEQ multiplex PCR; TCRdb holds only in-frame clones, not every one. Among 170,000 or so clones listed, approximately 87% were seen once. The sequenced material came from peripheral blood. These receptors originate from a woman in her sixties or seventies with COVID-19, enrolled during active disease.

CDR3 loop: CASSPLGGAKNIQYF. CDR3 coding DNA: TGCGCCAGCAGCCCGTTAGGCGGAGCCAAAAACATTCAGTACTTC. The J gene is TRBJ2-4, the V gene TRBV4-1; D is ambiguous. Germline loops: CDR1 MGHRA, CDR2 YSYEKL. This CDR3 comprises 15 residues. The V and J ends lost 4 bases and 0 bases respectively, with 10 bases between them.

This chain connects TRBV7-9 to TRBJ2-5; tentative D call: TRBD2 (5 bases). Germline V CDR1 and CDR2: SEHNR, FQNEAQ (reference sequence). V was trimmed by 3 bases and J by 5 bases, leaving 13 bases between them. The CDR3 extends over 14 amino acids. The CDR3 DNA reads TGTGCCAGCAGCTTTACGGGGAGTGTGGAGACCCAGTACTTC. Protein: CASSFTGSVETQYF.

On this clone: Different DNA sequences within this sample yield the same CDR3. This chain uses TRBV28 with TRBJ2-7, with D unresolved. Trimming took 2 bases from V and 3 from J, leaving 5 bases between them. The CDR3 sequence is 12 residues long. CDR1 and CDR2 from the germline V gene are MDHEN and SYDVKM. CDR3 sequence reads: CASSLQFYEQYF. In DNA form, the CDR3 reads TGTGCCAGCAGTTTACAGTTCTACGAGCAGTACTTC.

The chain links TRBV20-1 to TRBJ1-5; D remains ambiguous. The CDR3 loop spans 13 amino acids. Germline V gives CDR1 DFQATT, CDR2 SNEGSKA (reference sequence). Trimming cost V 3 bases and J 1 base, with 7 bases left between them. The chain's CDR3 is CSASRESNQPQHF. The CDR3 DNA sequence: TGCAGTGCTAGTAGGGAGAGCAATCAGCCCCAGCATTTT.

This clone was observed once. This rearrangement joins TRBV25-1 to TRBJ1-1, with D maybe TRBD1 (6 bases). CDR3 length: 18 residues. The germline CDR1 and CDR2 sequences are MGHDK and SYGVNS. The V end lost 6 bases, the J end lost 1 base, and 24 bases lay between the germline ends. This CDR3 reads CASRPRGGVGASNTEAFF. The DNA of the CDR3 is TGTGCCAGCAGGCCGCGGGGAGGGGTGGGGGCGTCGAACACTGAAGCTTTCTTT.

This chain links TRBV5-1 with TRBJ2-7, with D tentatively TRBD1 (5 bases). V dropped 1 base and J dropped 6 bases, with 17 bases sitting between them. Germline loops: CDR1 SGHRS, CDR2 YFSETQ. The CDR3 spans 15 residues. For the CDR3, the DNA is TGCGCCAGCAGCTTGAAACAGGAATACCTCCTCGAGCAGTACTTC. Translating it yields CASSLKQEYLLEQYF.

CDR3 region: CASSQHFRGLAEKLFF. CDR3 DNA sequence: TGTGCCAGCAGCCAACATTTCAGGGGGCTGGCGGAAAAACTGTTTTTT. V usage is TRBV14 and J usage is TRBJ1-4; TRBD1 aligns across 8 bases. CDR3 size: 16 residues. V was pared by 2 bases and J by 8 bases, with 10 bases of the junction left unmatched. The germline gives CDR1 SGHDN, CDR2 FVKESK.

This chain links TRBV4-3 with TRBJ2-1; TRBD2 matches at 9 bases. Germline V gene data show CDR1 as LGHNA and CDR2 as YSLEER. This CDR3 has 17 residues. Trimming removed 0 bases from V and 6 bases from J; junction bases left unmatched: 9. The CDR3 region has the DNA TGCGCCAGCAGCCAAGACGGAATAAGCGGGAGGACCAATGAGCAGTTCTTC. This gives the protein CASSQDGISGRTNEQFF.

V is TRBV6-5 and J is TRBJ1-1; TRBD1 aligns across 7 bases. This CDR3 is built from 15 residues. The V gene end was trimmed by 4 bases and the J gene end by 6 bases; junction bases not matched to a gene: 11. In germline, CDR1 is MNHEY, CDR2 SVGAGI. The CDR3 region has the DNA TGTGCCAGCAGTTTCCGACAGGGTAAAATCGCTGAAGCTTTCTTT. This encodes CASSFRQGKIAEAFF.

This chain uses TRBV5-1 with TRBJ2-7; 8 bases align to TRBD1. The ends lost 0 bases at V and 6 bases at J; junction bases unmatched: 8. Germline loops: CDR1 SGHRS, CDR2 YFSETQ. CDR3 length: 15 residues. CDR3 sequence reads: CASSLGTGTLGEQYF. CDR3 nucleotide sequence: TGCGCCAGCAGCTTGGGGACAGGGACTTTAGGCGAGCAGTACTTC.

The V call is TRBV28, the J call TRBJ1-4; the match to TRBD1 covers 7 bases. The CDR3 contains 14 residues. Per the germline V gene, CDR1 is MDHEN and CDR2 is SYDVKM. The ends lost 5 bases at V and 8 bases at J; junction bases unmatched: 8. The CDR3: CASSPGGSEEKLFF. The CDR3 nucleotides read TGTGCCAGCAGTCCAGGGGGAAGCGAAGAAAAACTGTTTTTT.

The CDR3 protein is CASRTGQGLFSYTF. The CDR3 DNA sequence: TGCGCCAGCAGGACGGGACAGGGCCTTTTCAGCTACACCTTC. V usage is TRBV5-1 and J usage is TRBJ1-2; the match to TRBD1 covers 9 bases. The CDR3 runs to 14 residues. With V trimmed by 5 bases and J by 9 bases, 11 bases remained unmatched. Per germline, CDR1 SGHRS and CDR2 YFSETQ.

The chain links TRBV5-4 to TRBJ2-4, with D possibly matching TRBD2 (6 bases). The V end lost 4 bases, the J end lost 5 bases, and 10 bases lay between the germline ends. The CDR3 totals 13 residues. From germline, CDR1 is SGHNT and CDR2 YYREEE (reference sequence). The CDR3 DNA is TGTGCCAGCAGCCGGGGGACCGAAAACATTCAGTACTTC. Protein sequence: CASSRGTENIQYF.